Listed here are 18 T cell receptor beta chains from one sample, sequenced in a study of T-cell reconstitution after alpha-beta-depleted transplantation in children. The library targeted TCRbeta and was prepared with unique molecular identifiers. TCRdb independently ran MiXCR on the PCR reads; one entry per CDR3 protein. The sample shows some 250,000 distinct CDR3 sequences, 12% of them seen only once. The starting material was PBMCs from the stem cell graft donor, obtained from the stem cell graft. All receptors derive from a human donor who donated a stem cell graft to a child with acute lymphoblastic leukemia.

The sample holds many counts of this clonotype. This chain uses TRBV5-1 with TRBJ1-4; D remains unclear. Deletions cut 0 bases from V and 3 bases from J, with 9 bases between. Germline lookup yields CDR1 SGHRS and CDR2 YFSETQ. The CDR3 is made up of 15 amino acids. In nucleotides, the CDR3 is TGCGCCAGCAGCTTGGATGGGGTTTCTAATGAAAAACTGTTTTTT. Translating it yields CASSLDGVSNEKLFF.

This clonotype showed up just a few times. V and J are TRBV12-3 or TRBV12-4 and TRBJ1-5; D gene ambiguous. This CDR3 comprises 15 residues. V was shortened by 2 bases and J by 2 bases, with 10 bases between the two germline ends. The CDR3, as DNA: TGTGCCAGCAGTTTATTAACTAGAGGCAATCAGCCCCAGCATTTT. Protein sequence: CASSLLTRGNQPQHF.

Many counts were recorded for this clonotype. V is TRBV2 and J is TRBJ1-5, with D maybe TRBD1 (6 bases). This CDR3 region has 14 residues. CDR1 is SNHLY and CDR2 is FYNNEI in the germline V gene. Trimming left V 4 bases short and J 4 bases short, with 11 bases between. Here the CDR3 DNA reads TGTGCCAGCAGTGTGGGGGCAGAAAATCAGCCCCAGCATTTT. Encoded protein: CASSVGAENQPQHF.

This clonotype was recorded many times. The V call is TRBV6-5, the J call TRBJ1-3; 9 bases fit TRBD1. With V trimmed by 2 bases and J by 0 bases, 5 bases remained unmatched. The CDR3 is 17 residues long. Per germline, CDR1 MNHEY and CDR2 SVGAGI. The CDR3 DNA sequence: TGTGCCAGCAGTTACAGAGACAGGGGGTTCTCTGGAAACACCATATATTTT. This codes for CASSYRDRGFSGNTIYF.

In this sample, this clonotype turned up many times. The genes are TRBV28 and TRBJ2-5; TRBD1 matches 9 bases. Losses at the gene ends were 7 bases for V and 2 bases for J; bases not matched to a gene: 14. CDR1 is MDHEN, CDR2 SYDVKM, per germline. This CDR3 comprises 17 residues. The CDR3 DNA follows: TGTGCCAGCATCAATCCGGGACAGGGAGTGGGTCAAGAGACCCAGTACTTC. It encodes CASINPGQGVGQETQYF.

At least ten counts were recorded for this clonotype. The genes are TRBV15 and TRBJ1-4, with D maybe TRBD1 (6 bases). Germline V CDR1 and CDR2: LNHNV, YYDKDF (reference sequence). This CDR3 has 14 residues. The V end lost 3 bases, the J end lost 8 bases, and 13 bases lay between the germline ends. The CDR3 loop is CATSSFRGEEKLFF. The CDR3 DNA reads TGTGCCACCAGCAGCTTCAGGGGAGAGGAAAAACTGTTTTTT.

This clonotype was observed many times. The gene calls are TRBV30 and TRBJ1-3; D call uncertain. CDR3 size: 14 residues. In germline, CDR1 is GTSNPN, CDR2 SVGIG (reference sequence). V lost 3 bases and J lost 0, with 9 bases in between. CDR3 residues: CAWRTGFSGNTIYF. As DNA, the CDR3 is TGTGCCTGGAGGACGGGGTTCTCTGGAAACACCATATATTTT.

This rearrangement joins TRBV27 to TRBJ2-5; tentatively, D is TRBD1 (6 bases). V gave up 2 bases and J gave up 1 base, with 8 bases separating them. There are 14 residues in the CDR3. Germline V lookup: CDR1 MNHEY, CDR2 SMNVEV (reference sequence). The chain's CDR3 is CASSLQGPQETQYF. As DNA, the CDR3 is TGTGCCAGCAGTTTACAGGGGCCCCAAGAGACCCAGTACTTC.

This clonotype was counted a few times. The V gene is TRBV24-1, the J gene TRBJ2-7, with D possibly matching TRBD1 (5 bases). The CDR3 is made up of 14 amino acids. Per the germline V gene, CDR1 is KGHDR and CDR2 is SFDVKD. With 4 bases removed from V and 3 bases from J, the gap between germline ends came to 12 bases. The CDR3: CATSEISGFYEQYF. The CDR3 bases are TGTGCCACCAGTGAAATATCAGGGTTCTACGAGCAGTACTTC.

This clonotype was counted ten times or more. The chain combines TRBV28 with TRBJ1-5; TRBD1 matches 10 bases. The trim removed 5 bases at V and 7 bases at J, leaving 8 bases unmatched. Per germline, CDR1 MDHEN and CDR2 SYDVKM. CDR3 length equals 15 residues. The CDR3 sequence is CASSPQTGGYQPQHF. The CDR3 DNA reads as TGTGCCAGCAGTCCCCAGACAGGGGGCTACCAGCCCCAGCATTTT.

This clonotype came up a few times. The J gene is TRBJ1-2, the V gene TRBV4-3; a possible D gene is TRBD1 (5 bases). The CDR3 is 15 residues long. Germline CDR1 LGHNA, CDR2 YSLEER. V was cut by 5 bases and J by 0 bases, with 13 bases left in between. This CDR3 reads CASSKGYRTNYGYTF. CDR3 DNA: TGCGCCAGCAGCAAGGGATACAGGACTAACTATGGCTACACCTTC.

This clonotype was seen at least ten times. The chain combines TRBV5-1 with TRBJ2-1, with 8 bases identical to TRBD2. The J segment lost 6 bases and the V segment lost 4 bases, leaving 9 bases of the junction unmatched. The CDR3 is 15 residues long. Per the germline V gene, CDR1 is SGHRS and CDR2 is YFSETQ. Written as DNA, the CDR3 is TGCGCCAGCAGCATTACCGGGACTAGTCCCAATGAGCAGTTCTTC. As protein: CASSITGTSPNEQFF.

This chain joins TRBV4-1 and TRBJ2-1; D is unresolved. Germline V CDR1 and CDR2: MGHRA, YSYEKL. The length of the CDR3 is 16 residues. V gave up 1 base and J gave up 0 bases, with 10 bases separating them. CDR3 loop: CASSQVIRSSYNEQFF. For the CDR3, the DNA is TGCGCCAGCAGCCAAGTAATACGGAGCTCCTACAATGAGCAGTTCTTC.

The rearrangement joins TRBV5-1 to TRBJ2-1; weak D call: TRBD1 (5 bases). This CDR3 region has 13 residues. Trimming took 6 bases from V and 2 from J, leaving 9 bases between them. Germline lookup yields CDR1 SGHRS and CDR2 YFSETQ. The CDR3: CASNADTYNEQFF. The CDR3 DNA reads TGCGCCAGCAATGCGGACACCTACAATGAGCAGTTCTTC.

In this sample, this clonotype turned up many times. The CDR3 bases are TGTGCCACCAGTGACCGGGACGCCTCATATGGCTACACCTTC. It specifies CATSDRDASYGYTF. V and J are TRBV24-1 and TRBJ1-2, with D possibly TRBD1 on 5 matching bases. The germline V gene encodes CDR1 KGHDR and CDR2 SFDVKD. CDR3 size: 14 residues. Trimming removed 4 bases from V and 5 bases from J, with 13 bases in between.

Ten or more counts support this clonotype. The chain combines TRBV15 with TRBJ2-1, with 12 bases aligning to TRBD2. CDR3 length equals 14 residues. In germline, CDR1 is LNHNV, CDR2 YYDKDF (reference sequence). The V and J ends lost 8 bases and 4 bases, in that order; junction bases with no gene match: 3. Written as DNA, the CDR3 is TGTGCCACCGCGACTAGCGGGGGATACAATGAGCAGTTCTTC. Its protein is CATATSGGYNEQFF.

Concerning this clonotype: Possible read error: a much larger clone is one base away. The CDR3 region is CAWSVQAIYEQYF. The CDR3 nucleotides are TGTGCCTGGAGTGTACAGGCGATATACGAGCAGTACTTC. This chain joins TRBV30 and TRBJ2-7; perhaps TRBD1 as D (5 bases). Trimming left V 0 bases short and J 4 bases short, with 10 bases between. Per germline, CDR1 GTSNPN and CDR2 SVGIG (reference sequence). This CDR3 is built from 13 residues.

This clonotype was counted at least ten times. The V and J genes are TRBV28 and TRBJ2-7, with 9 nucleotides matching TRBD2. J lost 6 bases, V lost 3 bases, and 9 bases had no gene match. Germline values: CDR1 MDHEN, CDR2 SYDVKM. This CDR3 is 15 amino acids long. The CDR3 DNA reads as TGTGCCAGCAGTTTTTTGGCGGGGGGGAAGGGCGAGCAGTACTTC. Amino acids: CASSFLAGGKGEQYF.